The rows below give T cell receptor beta chains drawn from one sample of a study of T cell repertoires in aging, cancer and after chemotherapy. TCRdb passed the multiplex PCR reads through MiXCR, listing each CDR3 protein once. Among 5,000 to 6,000 distinct CDR3 sequences listed, about 27% were seen once. Sequenced: blood. The receptors shown here come from a human donor in good health. Each CDR3 is given with its conserved first and last residue.

V gene	J gene	CDR3 protein
TRBV6-4	TRBJ2-1	CASSDGTGGDEQFF
TRBV10-3	TRBJ2-1	CAITAGLAGAYEQFF
TRBV12-3/TRBV12-4	TRBJ2-2	CASRRDGNTGELFF
TRBV5-5	TRBJ2-1	CASSLVSGSYNEQFF
TRBV29-1	TRBJ1-2	CSVVRRTRGNYGYTF
TRBV6-2/TRBV6-3	TRBJ1-2	CASSALLRGQYGYTF
TRBV6-5	TRBJ2-5	CASSYSMREGETQYF
TRBV5-6	TRBJ2-7	CASSLKRGVYEQYF
TRBV5-1	TRBJ2-3	CASSLGDGQGADTQYF
TRBV19	TRBJ1-5	CASSVGSNQPQHF
TRBV19	TRBJ2-4	CASTTGGGVAKNIQYF
TRBV6-6	TRBJ2-7	CASKEVGSIDYEQYF
TRBV30	TRBJ2-1	CAWTVYNEQFF
TRBV15	TRBJ1-1	CATSRETLGAFF
TRBV5-5	TRBJ2-1	CASSSGGTNYNEQFF
TRBV18	TRBJ1-4	CASSARRDSIREKLFF
TRBV6-1	TRBJ1-2	CASSDLQGSYGYTF
TRBV11-2	TRBJ2-5	CASSLGPGTGKETQYF
TRBV6-1	TRBJ2-7	CASISPKEYEQYF
TRBV19	TRBJ1-2	CASSGKGGYTF
TRBV6-2/TRBV6-3	TRBJ2-5	CASTYRDRGQETQYF
TRBV29-1	TRBJ1-4	CSVSLGTGSEKLFF
TRBV5-6	TRBJ2-1	CASSSTGGANEQFF
TRBV6-5	TRBJ2-1	CASSYSRDLAGGSQGSNEQFF
TRBV29-1	TRBJ2-3	CSVPGTGRNTQYF
TRBV27	TRBJ1-6	CASRGQGAPFLHF
TRBV12-3/TRBV12-4	TRBJ1-6	CASSRNSPLHF
TRBV5-5	TRBJ2-3	CASSSLASTDTQYF
TRBV5-4	TRBJ1-2	CASSSGAAVRYGYTF
TRBV29-1	TRBJ2-3	CSAGGDRDTDTQYF
TRBV29-1	TRBJ2-4	CSIRDSLAKNIQYF
TRBV27	TRBJ1-2	CASSSTRTVRGYTF
TRBV5-4	TRBJ2-5	CASRITGTGETQYF
TRBV12-3/TRBV12-4	TRBJ2-6	CASSLPGANVLTF
TRBV5-5	TRBJ2-3	CASSLHSGGRTDTQYF
TRBV7-6	TRBJ2-7	CASSPGQGAMYEQYF
TRBV12-3/TRBV12-4	TRBJ1-4	CASSLEARVGANEKLFF
TRBV5-1	TRBJ2-3	CASSLENTDTQYF
TRBV5-1	TRBJ2-3	CASSLIWDRPMDTQYF
TRBV18	TRBJ2-7	CASSPRSGGLEQYF
TRBV18	TRBJ1-4	CASSPPGREKLFF
TRBV29-1	TRBJ2-2	CSVVGQNTGEPFF
TRBV6-1	TRBJ1-5	CASSAPTGPSNQPQHF
TRBV30	TRBJ1-1	CAWSVPRGLLSEAFF
TRBV6-5	TRBJ1-2	CASSFTGTGGYGYTF
TRBV6-2/TRBV6-3	TRBJ2-6	CASSPNGSGANVLTF
TRBV12-3/TRBV12-4	TRBJ2-7	CASSYRGGYEQYF
TRBV29-1	TRBJ1-2	CSVHQTGPTNYGYTF
TRBV11-1	TRBJ2-1	CASSLAGYEQFF
TRBV30	TRBJ1-5	CAWRRGGPNQPQHF
TRBV5-4	TRBJ1-2	CASSLPDFYGYTF